One sample yielded the 6 T cell receptor beta chains listed below, sequenced in a study of blood T cell repertoires in COVID-19. This table comes from immunoSEQ multiplex PCR, and its TCRdb copy is limited to in-frame clones, with some not included. Of around 60,000 clones in the sample, roughly 88% were seen once. The source material was peripheral blood. The receptors originated from a woman aged 60-70 years with acute or convalescent COVID-19.

The V gene is TRBV7-2, the J gene TRBJ2-7; 10 nucleotides align to TRBD2. This CDR3 is built from 16 residues. Germline values: CDR1 SGHTA, CDR2 FQGNSA. Losses at the gene ends were 5 bases for V and 0 bases for J; bases not matched to a gene: 7. This CDR3 reads CASSERTSGFSYEQYF. In nucleotides, the CDR3 is TGTGCCAGCAGCGAACGGACTAGCGGATTCTCCTACGAGCAGTACTTC.

Only one count was recorded for this clone. This chain connects TRBV10-3 to TRBJ1-2; 8 bases fit TRBD1. This CDR3 region has 15 residues. J gave up 4 bases and V 4 bases, and 8 bases lay outside the gene matches. CDR1 is ENHRY, CDR2 SYGVKD, per germline. CDR3 in amino acids: CAISAPTGEAYGYTF. The CDR3 DNA reads TGTGCCATCAGTGCCCCGACAGGGGAAGCCTATGGCTACACCTTC.

The V call is TRBV7-7, the J call TRBJ2-5; D possibly corresponds to TRBD2 (6 bases). The CDR3 totals 16 residues. Germline V gene data show CDR1 as SSHAT and CDR2 as FNYEAQ (reference sequence). Trimming stripped 1 base from V and 3 bases from J, with 15 bases between. The CDR3 reads CASSLGAGRVEETQYF. The CDR3 nucleotides read TGTGCCAGCAGCTTAGGTGCGGGACGGGTAGAAGAGACCCAGTACTTC.

This clone was picked up a small number of times. The chain recombines TRBV5-1 with TRBJ2-1; TRBD1 agrees at 8 bases. The CDR3 loop spans 17 amino acids. J was trimmed by 2 bases and V by 1 base; bases with no gene match: 8. CDR1 and CDR2 from the germline V gene are SGHRS and YFSETQ. The CDR3 protein is CASSLPRTGTTYNEQFF. The CDR3 DNA follows: TGCGCCAGCAGCTTGCCCCGGACAGGGACCACCTACAATGAGCAGTTCTTC.

J is TRBJ1-3 and V is TRBV7-8, with D possibly TRBD1 on 6 matching bases. Trimming left V 0 bases short and J 4 bases short, with 13 bases between. There are 16 residues in the CDR3. Germline CDR1 SGHVS, CDR2 FQNEAQ. The CDR3 reads CASSLAAGARGNTIYF. The CDR3 bases are TGTGCCAGCAGCTTAGCGGCGGGGGCGCGGGGAAACACCATATATTTT.

The V gene is TRBV12-3 or TRBV12-4, the J gene TRBJ1-2, with a weak D call TRBD1 (5 bases). This CDR3 region has 12 residues. V dropped 7 bases and J dropped 8 bases, with 14 bases sitting between them. Written as DNA, the CDR3 is TGTGCCAGCACCTCGACGGGGGAAGGCTACACCTTC. Protein sequence: CASTSTGEGYTF.